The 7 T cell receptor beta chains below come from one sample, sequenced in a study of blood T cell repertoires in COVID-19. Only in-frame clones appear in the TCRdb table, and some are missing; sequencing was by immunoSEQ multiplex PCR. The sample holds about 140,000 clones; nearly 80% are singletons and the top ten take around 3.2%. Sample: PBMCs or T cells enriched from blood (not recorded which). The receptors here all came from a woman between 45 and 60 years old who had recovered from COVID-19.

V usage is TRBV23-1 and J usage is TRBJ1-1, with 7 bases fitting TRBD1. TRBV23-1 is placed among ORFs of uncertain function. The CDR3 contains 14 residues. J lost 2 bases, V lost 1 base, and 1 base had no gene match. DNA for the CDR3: TGCGCCAGCAGTCAATACAGGGGAAACACTGAAGCTTTCTTT. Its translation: CASSQYRGNTEAFF.

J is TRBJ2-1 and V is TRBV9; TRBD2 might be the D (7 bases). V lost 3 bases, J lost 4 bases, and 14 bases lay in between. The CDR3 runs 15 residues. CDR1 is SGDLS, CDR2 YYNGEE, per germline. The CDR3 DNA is TGTGCCAGCAGCGAGAGGGGGGGAGGTTACAATGAGCAGTTCTTC. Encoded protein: CASSERGGGYNEQFF.

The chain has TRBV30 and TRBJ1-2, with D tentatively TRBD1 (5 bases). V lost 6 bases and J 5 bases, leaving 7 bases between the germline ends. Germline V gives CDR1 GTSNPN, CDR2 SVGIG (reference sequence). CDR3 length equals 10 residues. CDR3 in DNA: TGTGCCTGCGGGGGTTATGGCTACACCTTC. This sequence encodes CACGGYGYTF.

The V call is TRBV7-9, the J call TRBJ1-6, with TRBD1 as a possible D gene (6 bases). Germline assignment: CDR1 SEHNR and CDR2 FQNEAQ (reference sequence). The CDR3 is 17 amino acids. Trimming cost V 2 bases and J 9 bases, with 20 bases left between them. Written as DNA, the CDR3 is TGTGCCAGCAGCTTATCGACAGGTCCCGCGGGGGGTTCACCCCTCCACTTT. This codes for CASSLSTGPAGGSPLHF.

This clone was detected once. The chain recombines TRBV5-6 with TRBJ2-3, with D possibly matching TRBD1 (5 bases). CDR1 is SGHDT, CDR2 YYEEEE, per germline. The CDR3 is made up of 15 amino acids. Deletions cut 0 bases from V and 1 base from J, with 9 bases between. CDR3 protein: CASSLASTGTDTQYF. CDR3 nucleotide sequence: TGTGCCAGCAGCTTGGCCTCGACAGGCACAGATACGCAGTATTTT.

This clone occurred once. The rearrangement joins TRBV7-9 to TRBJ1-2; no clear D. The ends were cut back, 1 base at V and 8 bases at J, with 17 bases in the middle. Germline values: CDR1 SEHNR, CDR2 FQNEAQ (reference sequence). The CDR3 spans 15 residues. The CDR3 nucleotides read TGTGCCAGCAGCTTAGGATATAGGTTAACGGGGGGCTACACCTTC. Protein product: CASSLGYRLTGGYTF.

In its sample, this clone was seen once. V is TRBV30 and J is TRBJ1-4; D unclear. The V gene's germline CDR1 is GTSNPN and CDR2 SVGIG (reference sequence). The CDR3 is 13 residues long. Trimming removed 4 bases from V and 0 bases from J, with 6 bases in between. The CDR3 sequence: CAWTPSTNEKLFF. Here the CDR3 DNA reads TGTGCCTGGACCCCCTCAACTAATGAAAAACTGTTTTTT. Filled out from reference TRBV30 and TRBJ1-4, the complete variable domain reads SQTIHQWPATLVQPVGSPLSLECTVEGTSNPNLYWYRQAAGRGLQLLFYSVGIGQISSEVPQNLSASRPQDRQFILSSKKLLLSDSGFYLCAWTPSTNEKLFFGSGTQLSVL.